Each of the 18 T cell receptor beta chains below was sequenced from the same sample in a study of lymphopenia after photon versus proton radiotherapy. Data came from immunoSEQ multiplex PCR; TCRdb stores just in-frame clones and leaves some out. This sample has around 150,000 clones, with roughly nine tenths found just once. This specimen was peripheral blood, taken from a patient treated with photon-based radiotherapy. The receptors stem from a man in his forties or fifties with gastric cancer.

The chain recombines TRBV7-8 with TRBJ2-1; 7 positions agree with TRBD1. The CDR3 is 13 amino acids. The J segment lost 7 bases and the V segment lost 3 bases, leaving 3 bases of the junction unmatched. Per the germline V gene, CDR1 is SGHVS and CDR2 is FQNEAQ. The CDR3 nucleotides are TGTGCCAGCAGCTTCGACAGGGAGAATGAGCAGTTCTTC. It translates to CASSFDRENEQFF.

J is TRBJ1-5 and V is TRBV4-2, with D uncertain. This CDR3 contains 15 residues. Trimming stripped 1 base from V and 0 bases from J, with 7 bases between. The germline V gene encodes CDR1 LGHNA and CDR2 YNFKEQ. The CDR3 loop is CASSQGADSNQPQHF. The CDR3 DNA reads TGTGCCAGCAGCCAAGGGGCGGATAGCAATCAGCCCCAGCATTTT.

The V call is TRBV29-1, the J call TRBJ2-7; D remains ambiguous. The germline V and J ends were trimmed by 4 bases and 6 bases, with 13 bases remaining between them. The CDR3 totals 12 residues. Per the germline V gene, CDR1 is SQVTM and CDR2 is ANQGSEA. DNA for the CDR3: TGCAGCGTTGTAAAGGATTTGGGCGAGCAGTACTTC. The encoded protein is CSVVKDLGEQYF.

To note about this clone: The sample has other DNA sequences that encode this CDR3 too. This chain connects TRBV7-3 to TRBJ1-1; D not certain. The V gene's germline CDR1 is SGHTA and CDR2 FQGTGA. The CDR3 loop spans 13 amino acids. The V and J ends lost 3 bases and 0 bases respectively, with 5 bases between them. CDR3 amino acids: CASSLSVNTEAFF. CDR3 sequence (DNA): TGTGCCAGCAGCTTGTCTGTGAACACTGAAGCTTTCTTT.

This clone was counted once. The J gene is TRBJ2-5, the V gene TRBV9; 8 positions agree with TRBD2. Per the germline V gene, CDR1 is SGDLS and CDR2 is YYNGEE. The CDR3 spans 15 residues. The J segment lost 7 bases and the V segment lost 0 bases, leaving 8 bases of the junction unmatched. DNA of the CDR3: TGTGCCAGCAGCGTAGCGGGGACTAGTAAGCCGACCCAGTACTTC. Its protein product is CASSVAGTSKPTQYF.

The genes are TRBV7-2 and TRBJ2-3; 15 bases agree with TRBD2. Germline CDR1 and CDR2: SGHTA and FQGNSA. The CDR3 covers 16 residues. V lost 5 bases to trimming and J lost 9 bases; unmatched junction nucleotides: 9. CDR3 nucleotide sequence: TGTGCCAGCAGCCCAGGACTAGCGGGAGGGTTGAAGACGCAGTATTTT. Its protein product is CASSPGLAGGLKTQYF.

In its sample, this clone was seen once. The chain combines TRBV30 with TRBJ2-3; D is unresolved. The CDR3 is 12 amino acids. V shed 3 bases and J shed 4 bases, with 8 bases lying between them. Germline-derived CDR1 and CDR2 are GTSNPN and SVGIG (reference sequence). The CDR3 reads CAWSPHSDTQYF. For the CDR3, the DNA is TGTGCCTGGAGCCCCCATTCAGATACGCAGTATTTT. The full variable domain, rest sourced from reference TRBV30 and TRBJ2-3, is SQTIHQWPATLVQPVGSPLSLECTVEGTSNPNLYWYRQAAGRGLQLLFYSVGIGQISSEVPQNLSASRPQDRQFILSSKKLLLSDSGFYLCAWSPHSDTQYFGPGTRLTVL.

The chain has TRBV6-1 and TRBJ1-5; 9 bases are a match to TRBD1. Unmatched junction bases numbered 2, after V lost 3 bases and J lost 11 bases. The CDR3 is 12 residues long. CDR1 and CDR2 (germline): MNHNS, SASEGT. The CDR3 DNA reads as TGTGCCAGCAGTGAGGGGGACAGGGCCCAGCATTTT. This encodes CASSEGDRAQHF.

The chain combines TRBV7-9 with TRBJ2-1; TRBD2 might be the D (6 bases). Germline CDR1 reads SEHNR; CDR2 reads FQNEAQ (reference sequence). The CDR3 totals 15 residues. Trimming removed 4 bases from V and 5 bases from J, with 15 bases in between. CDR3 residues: CASSSGGLRNNEQFF. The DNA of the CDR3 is TGTGCCAGCAGCTCCGGGGGACTTCGGAACAATGAGCAGTTCTTC.

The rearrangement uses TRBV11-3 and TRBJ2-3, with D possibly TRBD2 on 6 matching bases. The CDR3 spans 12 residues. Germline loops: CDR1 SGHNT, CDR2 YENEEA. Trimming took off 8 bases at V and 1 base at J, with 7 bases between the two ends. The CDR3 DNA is TGTGCCAGCGGGGAGGGCACAGATACGCAGTATTTT. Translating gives CASGEGTDTQYF.

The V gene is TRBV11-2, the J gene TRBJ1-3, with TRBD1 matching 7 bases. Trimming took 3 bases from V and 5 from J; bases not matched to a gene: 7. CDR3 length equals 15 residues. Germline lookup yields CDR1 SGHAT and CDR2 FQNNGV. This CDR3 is CASSLRGQHRNTIYF. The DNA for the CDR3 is TGTGCCAGCAGCTTGCGGGGACAGCACAGAAACACCATATATTTT.

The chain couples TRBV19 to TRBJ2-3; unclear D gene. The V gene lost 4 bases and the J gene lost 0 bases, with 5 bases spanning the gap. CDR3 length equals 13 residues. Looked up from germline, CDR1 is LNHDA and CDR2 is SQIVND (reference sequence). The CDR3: CASSTQSTDTQYF. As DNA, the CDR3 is TGTGCCAGTAGTACCCAAAGCACAGATACGCAGTATTTT. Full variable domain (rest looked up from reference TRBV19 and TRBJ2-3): DGGITQSPKYLFRKEGQNVTLSCEQNLNHDAMYWYRQDPGQGLRLIYYSQIVNDFQKGDIAEGYSVSREKKESFPLTVTSAQKNPTAFYLCASSTQSTDTQYFGPGTRLTVL.

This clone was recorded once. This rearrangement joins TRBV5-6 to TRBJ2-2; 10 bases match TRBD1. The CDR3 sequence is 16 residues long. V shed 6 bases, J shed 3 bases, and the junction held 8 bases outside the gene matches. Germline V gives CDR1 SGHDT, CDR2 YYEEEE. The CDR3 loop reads CASTTGQGEDTGELFF. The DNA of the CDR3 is TGTGCCAGCACCACCGGACAGGGGGAAGACACCGGGGAGCTGTTTTTT. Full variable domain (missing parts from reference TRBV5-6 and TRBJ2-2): DAGVTQSPTHLIKTRGQQVTLRCSPKSGHDTVSWYQQALGQGPQFIFQYYEEEERQRGNFPDRFSGHQFPNYSSELNVNALLLGDSALYLCASTTGQGEDTGELFFGEGSRLTVL.

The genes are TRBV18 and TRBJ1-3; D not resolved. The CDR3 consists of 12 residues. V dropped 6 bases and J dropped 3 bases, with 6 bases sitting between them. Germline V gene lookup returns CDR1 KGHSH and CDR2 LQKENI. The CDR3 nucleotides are TGTGCCAGCTCCGGGATTGGAAACACCATATATTTT. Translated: CASSGIGNTIYF.

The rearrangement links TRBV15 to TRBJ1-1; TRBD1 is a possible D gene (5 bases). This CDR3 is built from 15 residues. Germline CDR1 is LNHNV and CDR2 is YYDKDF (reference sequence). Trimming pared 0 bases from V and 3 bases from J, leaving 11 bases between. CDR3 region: CATSRDRGGDTEAFF. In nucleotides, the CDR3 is TGTGCCACCAGCAGAGATCGCGGGGGTGACACTGAAGCTTTCTTT.

CDR3 region: CASSFTMYQETQYF. The CDR3 region has the DNA TGTGCCAGCAGCTTTACTATGTACCAAGAGACCCAGTACTTC. The rearrangement links TRBV7-3 to TRBJ2-5; D unresolved. V was shortened by 3 bases and J by 0 bases, with 8 bases between the two germline ends. This CDR3 comprises 14 residues. CDR1 is SGHTA and CDR2 is FQGTGA in the germline V gene.

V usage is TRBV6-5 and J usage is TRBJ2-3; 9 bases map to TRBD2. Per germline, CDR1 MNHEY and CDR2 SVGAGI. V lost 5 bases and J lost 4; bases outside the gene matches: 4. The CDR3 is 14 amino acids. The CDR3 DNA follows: TGTGCCAGCAGTAGAAGACTAGCGGCAGATACGCAGTATTTT. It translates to CASSRRLAADTQYF.

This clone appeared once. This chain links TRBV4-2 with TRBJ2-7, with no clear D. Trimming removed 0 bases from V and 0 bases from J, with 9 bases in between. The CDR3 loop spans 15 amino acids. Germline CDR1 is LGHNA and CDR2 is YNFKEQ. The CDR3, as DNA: TGTGCCAGCAGCCAAGAATACGGGCCCTCCTACGAGCAGTACTTC. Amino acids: CASSQEYGPSYEQYF.